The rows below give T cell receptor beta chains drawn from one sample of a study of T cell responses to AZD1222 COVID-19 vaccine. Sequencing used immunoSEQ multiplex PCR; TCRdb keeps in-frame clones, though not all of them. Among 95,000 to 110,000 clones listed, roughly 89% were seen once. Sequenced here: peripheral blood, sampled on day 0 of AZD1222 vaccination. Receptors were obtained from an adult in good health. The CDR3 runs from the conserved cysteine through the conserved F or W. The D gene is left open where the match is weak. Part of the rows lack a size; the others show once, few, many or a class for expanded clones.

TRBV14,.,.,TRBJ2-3,CASSHDGVPYTDTQYF,TGTGCCAGCAGCCACGACGGAGTTCCTTACACAGATACGCAGTATTTT
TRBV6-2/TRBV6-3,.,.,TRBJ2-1,CASSYQGYNEQFF,TGTGCCAGCAGTTACCAGGGCTACAATGAGCAGTTCTTC
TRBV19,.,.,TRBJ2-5,CASSKGWAGGETQYF,TGTGCCAGTAGTAAGGGATGGGCTGGGGGAGAGACCCAGTACTTC
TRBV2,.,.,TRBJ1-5,CASSGFLNGGELGNQPQHF,TGTGCCAGCAGTGGGTTTCTTAACGGCGGGGAACTGGGCAATCAGCCCCAGCATTTT
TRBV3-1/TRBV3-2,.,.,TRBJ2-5,CASTLVGETQYF,TGTGCCAGCACCCTAGTGGGGGAGACCCAGTACTTC
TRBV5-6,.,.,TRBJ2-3,CASSLWWAPTDTQYF,TGTGCCAGCAGCTTGTGGTGGGCACCCACAGATACGCAGTATTTT
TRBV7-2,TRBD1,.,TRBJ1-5,CASSALYDRGQPQHF,TGTGCCAGCAGCGCCCTGTACGACAGGGGACAGCCCCAGCATTTT
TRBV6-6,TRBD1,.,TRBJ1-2,CASSYSTGVGYTF,TGTGCCAGCAGTTACTCGACAGGGGTCGGCTACACCTTC
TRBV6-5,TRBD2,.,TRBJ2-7,CASSYPASGNYEQYF,TGTGCCAGCAGTTACCCGGCTAGCGGGAACTACGAGCAGTACTTC
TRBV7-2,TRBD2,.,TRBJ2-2,CASSGLAGELFF,TGTGCCAGCAGCGGACTAGCGGGGGAGCTGTTTTTT
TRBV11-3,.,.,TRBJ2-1,CASSPGSGSANEQFF,TGTGCCAGCAGCCCGGGGTCGGGGTCCGCCAATGAGCAGTTCTTC
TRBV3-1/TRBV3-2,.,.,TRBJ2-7,CASTKAESGEQYF,TGTGCCAGCACGAAAGCGGAGTCTGGAGAGCAGTACTTC
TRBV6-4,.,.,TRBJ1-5,CASSEQPNQPQHF,TGTGCCAGCAGTGAGCAGCCTAATCAGCCCCAGCATTTT
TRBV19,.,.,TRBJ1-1,CASSTRQNSNTEAFF,TGTGCCAGTAGTACCAGACAGAATTCCAACACTGAAGCTTTCTTT
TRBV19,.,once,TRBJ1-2,CASSIGGRGDGYTF,TGTGCCAGTAGTATCGGGGGGCGCGGGGATGGCTACACCTTC
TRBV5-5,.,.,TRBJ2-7,CASSLSTGPYEQYF,TGTGCCAGCAGCTTGTCAACCGGCCCCTACGAGCAGTACTTC
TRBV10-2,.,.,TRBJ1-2,CASSEAAAYGYTF,TGCGCCAGCAGTGAGGCGGCGGCCTATGGCTACACCTTC
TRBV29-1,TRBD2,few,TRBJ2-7,CSVLAGSSYEQYF,TGCAGCGTCTTAGCGGGAAGCTCCTACGAGCAGTACTTC
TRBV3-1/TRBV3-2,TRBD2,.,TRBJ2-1,CASSPGIAGGPDNEQFF,TGTGCCAGCAGCCCTGGTATCGCGGGAGGGCCAGACAATGAGCAGTTCTTC
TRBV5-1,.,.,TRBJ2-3,CASSLDSPADTQYF,TGCGCCAGCAGCTTGGACAGCCCGGCAGATACGCAGTATTTT
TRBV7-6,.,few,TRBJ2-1,CASSPTVSSYNEQFF,TGTGCCAGCAGCCCTACGGTTAGCAGTTACAATGAGCAGTTCTTC
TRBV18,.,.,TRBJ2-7,CASSPSLLTRYEQYF,TGTGCCAGCTCACCAAGTCTCCTCACGAGGTACGAGCAGTACTTC
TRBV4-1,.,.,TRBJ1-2,CASSQDISDYYGYTF,TGCGCCAGCAGCCAAGATATAAGCGATTACTATGGCTACACCTTC
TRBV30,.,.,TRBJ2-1,CAWSVGDGTYNEQFF,TGTGCCTGGAGTGTAGGCGACGGGACATACAATGAGCAGTTCTTC
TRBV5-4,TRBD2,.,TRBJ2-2,CASSLRLASTGELFF,TGTGCCAGCAGCTTAAGACTAGCGAGCACCGGGGAGCTGTTTTTT
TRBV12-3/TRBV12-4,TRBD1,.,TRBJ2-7,CASSTGAEQYF,TGTGCCAGCAGTACAGGGGCCGAGCAGTACTTC
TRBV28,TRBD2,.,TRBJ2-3,CASSPLAGGTDTQYF,TGTGCCAGCAGTCCACTAGCGGGAGGAACAGATACGCAGTATTTT
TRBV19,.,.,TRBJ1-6,CASTPFLDRNNSPLHF,TGTGCCAGTACCCCGTTTCTGGACAGAAATAATTCACCCCTCCACTTT
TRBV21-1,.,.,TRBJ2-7,CASSPTGSSDEQYF,TGTGCCAGCAGTCCAACAGGATCTTCCGACGAGCAGTACTTC
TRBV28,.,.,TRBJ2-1,CASSLPLGVNEQFF,TGTGCCAGCAGCCTCCCTCTAGGGGTCAATGAGCAGTTCTTC
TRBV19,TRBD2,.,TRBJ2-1,CASSTQIGTSGSKQFF,TGTGCCAGTAGTACCCAAATCGGGACTAGCGGGAGTAAGCAGTTCTTC
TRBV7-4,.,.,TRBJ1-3,CASSLLVSNTIYF,TGTGCCAGCAGCTTATTGGTATCAAACACCATATATTTT
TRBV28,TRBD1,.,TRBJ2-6,CATRTGGSGANVLTF,TGTGCCACCCGGACAGGGGGCAGTGGGGCCAACGTCCTGACTTTC
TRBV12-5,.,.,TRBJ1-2,CASAQGQGLGGYTF,TGTGCTAGTGCCCAAGGGCAGGGATTAGGCGGCTACACCTTC
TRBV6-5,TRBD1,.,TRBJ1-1,CASSYSWDRDTEAFF,TGTGCCAGCAGTTACTCGTGGGACAGGGACACTGAAGCTTTCTTT
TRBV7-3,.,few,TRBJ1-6,CASSFGQNSPLHF,TGTGCCAGCAGCTTCGGACAAAATTCACCCCTCCACTTT
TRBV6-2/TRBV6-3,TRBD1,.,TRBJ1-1,CASSPYQGEAEAFF,TGTGCCAGCAGCCCTTACCAGGGGGAGGCCGAAGCTTTCTTT
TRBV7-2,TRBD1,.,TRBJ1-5,CASSLGQGDQPQHF,TGTGCCAGCAGCCTCGGACAGGGCGATCAGCCCCAGCATTTT
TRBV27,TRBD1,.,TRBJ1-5,CASSPRNRGYSNQPQHF,TGTGCCAGCAGCCCGCGGAACAGGGGCTATAGCAATCAGCCCCAGCATTTT
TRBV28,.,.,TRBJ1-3,CASSFGQSGNTIYF,TGTGCCAGCAGTTTCGGTCAGTCGGGAAACACCATATATTTT
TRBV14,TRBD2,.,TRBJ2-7,CASSQDGEGRPYEQYF,TGTGCCAGCAGCCAAGATGGGGAGGGAAGGCCCTACGAGCAGTACTTC
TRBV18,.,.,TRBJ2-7,CASSPSRTSMTYEQYF,TGTGCCAGCTCACCCTCCCGGACATCGATGACCTACGAGCAGTACTTC
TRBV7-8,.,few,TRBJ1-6,CASSQSFNSPLHF,TGTGCCAGCTCACAATCTTTCAATTCACCCCTCCACTTT
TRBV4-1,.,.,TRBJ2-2,CASSHRKGGTENTGELFF,TGCGCCAGCAGCCACCGAAAAGGGGGGACAGAAAACACCGGGGAGCTGTTTTTT
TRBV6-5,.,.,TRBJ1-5,CASSYAGGNQPQHF,TGTGCCAGCAGTTACGCAGGGGGCAATCAGCCCCAGCATTTT
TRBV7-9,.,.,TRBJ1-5,CASSLSAGDQPQHF,TGTGCCAGCAGCTTGTCAGCGGGGGATCAGCCCCAGCATTTT
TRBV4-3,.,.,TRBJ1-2,CASSQEWQGWSPSNYGYTF,TGCGCCAGCAGCCAAGAGTGGCAGGGCTGGTCCCCATCTAACTATGGCTACACCTTC
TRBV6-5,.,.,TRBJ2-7,CASSYPGHEQYF,TGTGCCAGCAGTTACCCGGGCCACGAGCAGTACTTC
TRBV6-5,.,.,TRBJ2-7,CASSYRPSYEQYF,TGTGCCAGCAGTTATCGACCCTCCTACGAGCAGTACTTC
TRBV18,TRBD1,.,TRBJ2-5,CASSRQGQETQYF,TGTGCCAGCTCACGACAGGGCCAAGAGACCCAGTACTTC
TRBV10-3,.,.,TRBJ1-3,CAISEETVLGNTIYF,TGTGCCATCAGTGAGGAGACAGTGCTAGGAAACACCATATATTTT